This T cell receptor (beta chain) is from a study of T-cell reconstitution after alpha-beta-depleted transplantation in children. Broader study findings: About two months after transplant, alpha-beta T cells reportedly came from several hundred expanded graft clones. Diversity and T-cell counts at one year after transplant derived mostly from new T cells.

Germline lookup yields CDR1 SEHNR and CDR2 FQNEAQ (reference sequence). The junction had 4 bases not matched to a gene; V was cut back by 6 bases and J by 5 bases. The CDR3 extends over 13 amino acids. With respect to this clonotype: Its specificity is not known.

TCRbeta library construction was performed incorporating unique molecular identifiers. MiXCR was run by TCRdb on the PCR reads, yielding one entry per CDR3 protein. The table shows about 580,000 distinct CDR3 sequences, with more than 20% occurring only once. The starting material was PBMCs, mostly from graft donor cells, obtained 360 days after TCRalphabeta/CD19-depleted stem cell transplant. The clonotype was recovered from a boy under two years old who had a stem cell transplant for acute myeloid leukemia, so the T cells may come from the graft donor. The chain joins TRBV7-9 to TRBJ1-2; 9 bases line up with TRBD1. The CDR3, as DNA: TGTGCCAGCAGTACCGGGACAGGGTATGGCTACACCTTC. Amino acid sequence: CASSTGTGYGYTF.